One sample yielded the 10 T cell receptor beta chains listed below, sequenced in a study of T cells in Graves' hyperthyroidism and ophthalmopathy. RNA transcripts were the template for amplifying TCR beta CDR3 regions. HTBI primers were employed in a first-round RT-PCR of the TCR CDR3. TCRdb re-derived calls from the multiplex PCR reads in MiXCR, one entry per CDR3 protein. The table includes about 290,000 distinct CDR3 sequences, 13% detected once. Sequenced input: blood. The origin of the receptors is a young woman with Graves' hyperthyroidism that later progressed to Graves' ophthalmopathy.

This chain joins TRBV4-2 and TRBJ1-6; D perhaps matches TRBD1 (6 bases). The CDR3 loop spans 15 amino acids. The V gene's germline CDR1 is LGHNA and CDR2 YNFKEQ. V lost 3 bases to trimming and J lost 7 bases, with 13 bases between them. This chain's CDR3 is CASSQDRDKNSPLHF. DNA for the CDR3: TGTGCCAGCAGCCAGGACCGGGACAAAAATTCACCCCTCCACTTT.

This chain links TRBV20-1 with TRBJ2-1; D gene unclear. With 3 bases removed from V and 6 bases from J, the gap between germline ends came to 9 bases. The CDR3 totals 12 residues. Germline V gene data show CDR1 as DFQATT and CDR2 as SNEGSKA (reference sequence). This CDR3 reads CSARLASNEQFF. CDR3 sequence (DNA): TGCAGTGCTAGGCTCGCTTCCAATGAGCAGTTCTTC.

This clonotype was recorded many times. This chain connects TRBV5-6 to TRBJ1-1; unclear D gene. This CDR3 contains 16 residues. CDR1 and CDR2 from the germline V gene are SGHDT and YYEEEE. V lost 1 base and J 0 bases, leaving 13 bases between the germline ends. CDR3: CASSLSVTTLNTEAFF. The CDR3 nucleotides are TGTGCCAGCAGCTTGTCAGTGACAACCTTGAACACTGAAGCTTTCTTT.

With regard to this clonotype: One base away lies a much larger clone, so this may be a sequencing read error. The chain links TRBV7-2 to TRBJ2-3, with D perhaps TRBD2 (6 bases). Trimming pared 5 bases from V and 0 bases from J, leaving 15 bases between. The germline gives CDR1 SGHTA, CDR2 FQGNSA. The CDR3 runs 16 residues. The CDR3 sequence is CASSGWTNGSTDTQYF. The CDR3 coding sequence is TGTGCCAGCAGCGGTTGGACTAACGGGAGCACAGATACGCAGTATTTT.

The chain employs TRBV20-1 and TRBJ1-5, with 7 bases lining up with TRBD1. CDR3 length: 14 amino acids. V lost 5 bases to trimming and J lost 7 bases; unmatched junction nucleotides: 11. Germline values: CDR1 DFQATT, CDR2 SNEGSKA (reference sequence). CDR3 sequence reads: CSASTGSAGQPQHF. DNA for the CDR3: TGCAGTGCTTCGACAGGGTCGGCGGGCCAGCCCCAGCATTTT.

The chain carries TRBV27 and TRBJ2-7; D might be TRBD2 (5 bases). Germline lookup yields CDR1 MNHEY and CDR2 SMNVEV (reference sequence). Trimming took off 2 bases at V and 2 bases at J, with 10 bases between the two ends. This CDR3 is 14 amino acids long. CDR3 sequence reads: CASSLRPGTYEQYF. CDR3 in DNA: TGTGCCAGCAGTTTAAGGCCCGGGACCTACGAGCAGTACTTC.

There are a few counts of this clonotype. The rearrangement joins TRBV19 to TRBJ2-1; D is possibly TRBD2 (6 bases). Germline CDR1 and CDR2: LNHDA and SQIVND (reference sequence). CDR3 length: 13 residues. The V and J ends lost 6 bases and 7 bases respectively, with 13 bases between them. CDR3 nucleotide sequence: TGTGCCAGTAGCCGGGGGAGGTGGAATGAGCAGTTCTTC. Protein product: CASSRGRWNEQFF.

This clonotype was recorded many times. The genes are TRBV15 and TRBJ1-5; possibly TRBD1 for D (5 bases). CDR1 LNHNV and CDR2 YYDKDF come from the germline V gene (reference sequence). The V end was cut by 1 base, the J end by 3 bases, with 13 bases between. The length of the CDR3 is 16 residues. The CDR3 coding sequence is TGTGCCACCAGCAGAGTGGAGGGACCGTTCAATCAGCCCCAGCATTTT. Translation: CATSRVEGPFNQPQHF.

This chain connects TRBV6-4 to TRBJ2-3; TRBD2 aligns across 10 bases. The CDR3 covers 15 residues. CDR1 and CDR2 from the germline V gene are MRHNA and SNTAGT. V shed 7 bases, J shed 0 bases, and the junction held 4 bases outside the gene matches. This chain's CDR3 is CASKELAGSTDTQYF. DNA of the CDR3: TGTGCCAGCAAGGAACTAGCGGGAAGCACAGATACGCAGTATTTT.

This clonotype was seen at least ten times. The rearrangement joins TRBV14 to TRBJ2-3; no definite D call. Deletions cut 0 bases from V and 2 bases from J, with 15 bases between. Germline V CDR1 and CDR2: SGHDN, FVKESK. This CDR3 contains 17 residues. The CDR3 DNA is TGTGCCAGCAGCCAAGAGCGCTCTCCCCGATCCACAGATACGCAGTATTTT. It translates to CASSQERSPRSTDTQYF.